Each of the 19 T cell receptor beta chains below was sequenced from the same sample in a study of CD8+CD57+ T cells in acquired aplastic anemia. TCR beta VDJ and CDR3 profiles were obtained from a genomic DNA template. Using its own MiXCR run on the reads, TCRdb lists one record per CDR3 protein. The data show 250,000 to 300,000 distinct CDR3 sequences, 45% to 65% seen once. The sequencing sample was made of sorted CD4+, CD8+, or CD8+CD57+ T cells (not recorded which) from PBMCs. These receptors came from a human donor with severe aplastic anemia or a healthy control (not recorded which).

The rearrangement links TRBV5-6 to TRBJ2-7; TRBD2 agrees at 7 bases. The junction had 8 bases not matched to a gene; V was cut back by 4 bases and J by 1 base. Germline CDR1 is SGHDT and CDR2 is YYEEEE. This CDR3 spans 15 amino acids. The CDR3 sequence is CASSPLGGSSYEQYF. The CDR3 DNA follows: TGTGCCAGCAGCCCGTTGGGAGGGAGTTCCTACGAGCAGTACTTC.

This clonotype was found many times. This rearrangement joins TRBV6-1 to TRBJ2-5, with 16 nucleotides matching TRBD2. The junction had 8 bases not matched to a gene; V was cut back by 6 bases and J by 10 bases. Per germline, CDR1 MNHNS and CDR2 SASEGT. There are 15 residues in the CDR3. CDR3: CASRGLAGGVMDQYF. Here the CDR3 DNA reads TGTGCCAGCAGGGGACTAGCGGGGGGGGTTATGGACCAGTACTTC.

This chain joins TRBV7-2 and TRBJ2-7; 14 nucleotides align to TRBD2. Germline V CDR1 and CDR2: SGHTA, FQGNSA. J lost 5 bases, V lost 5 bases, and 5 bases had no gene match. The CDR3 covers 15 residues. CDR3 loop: CASSPWTSGGHEQYF. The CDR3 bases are TGTGCCAGCAGCCCGTGGACTAGCGGGGGGCACGAGCAGTACTTC.

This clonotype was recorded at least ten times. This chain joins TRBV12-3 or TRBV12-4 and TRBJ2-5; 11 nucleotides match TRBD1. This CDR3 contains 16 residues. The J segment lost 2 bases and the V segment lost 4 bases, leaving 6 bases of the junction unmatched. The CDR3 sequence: CASSSSGTGGQETQYF. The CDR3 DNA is TGTGCCAGCAGTTCATCCGGGACAGGGGGTCAAGAGACCCAGTACTTC.

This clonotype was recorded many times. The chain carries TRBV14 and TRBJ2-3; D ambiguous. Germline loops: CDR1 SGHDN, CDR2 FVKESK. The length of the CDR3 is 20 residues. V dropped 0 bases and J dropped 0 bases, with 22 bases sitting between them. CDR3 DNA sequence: TGTGCCAGCAGCCAAGATAGAAGGTTTGACTCCCAATTTAGCACAGATACGCAGTATTTT. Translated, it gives CASSQDRRFDSQFSTDTQYF.

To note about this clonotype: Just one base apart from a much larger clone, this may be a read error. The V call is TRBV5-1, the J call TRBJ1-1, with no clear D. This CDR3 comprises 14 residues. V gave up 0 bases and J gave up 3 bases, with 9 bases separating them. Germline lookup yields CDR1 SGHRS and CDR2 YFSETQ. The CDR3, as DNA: TGCGCCAGCAGCTTGGCACAGCTGGACACTGAAGCTTTCTTT. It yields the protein CASSLAQLDTEAFF.

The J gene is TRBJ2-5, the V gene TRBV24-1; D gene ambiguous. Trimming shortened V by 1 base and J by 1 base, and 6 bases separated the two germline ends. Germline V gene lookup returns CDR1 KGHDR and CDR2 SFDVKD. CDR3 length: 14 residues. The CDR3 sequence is CATSDFLVQETQYF. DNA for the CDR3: TGTGCCACCAGTGATTTTCTCGTCCAAGAGACCCAGTACTTC.

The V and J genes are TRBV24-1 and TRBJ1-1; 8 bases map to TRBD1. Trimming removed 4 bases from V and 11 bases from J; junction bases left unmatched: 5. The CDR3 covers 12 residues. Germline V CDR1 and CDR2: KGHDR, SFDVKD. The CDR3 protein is CATSDPGGLAFF. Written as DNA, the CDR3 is TGTGCCACCAGTGACCCAGGGGGCTTGGCTTTCTTT.

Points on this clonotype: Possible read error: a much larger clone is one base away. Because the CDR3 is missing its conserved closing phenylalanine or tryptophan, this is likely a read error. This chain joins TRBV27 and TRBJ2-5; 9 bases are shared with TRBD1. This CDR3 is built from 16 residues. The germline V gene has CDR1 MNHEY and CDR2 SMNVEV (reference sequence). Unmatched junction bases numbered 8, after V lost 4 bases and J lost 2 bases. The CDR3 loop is CASSSGTGYRQETQYL. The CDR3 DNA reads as TGTGCCAGCAGTTCGGGGACAGGGTATAGACAAGAGACCCAGTACCTC.

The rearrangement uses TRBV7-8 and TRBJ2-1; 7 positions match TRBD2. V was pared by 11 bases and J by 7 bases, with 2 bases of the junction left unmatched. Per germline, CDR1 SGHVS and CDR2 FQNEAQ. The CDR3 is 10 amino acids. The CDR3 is CASGGNEQFF. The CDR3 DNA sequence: TGTGCCTCGGGGGGTAATGAGCAGTTCTTC.

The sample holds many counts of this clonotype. Here the CDR3 DNA reads TGCAGCGTGAGACAGGGAGAAGCTTTCTTT. Encoded protein: CSVRQGEAFF. The genes are TRBV29-1 and TRBJ1-1, with 7 positions matching TRBD1. CDR1 and CDR2 from the germline V gene are SQVTM and ANQGSEA. V shed 6 bases, J shed 8 bases, and the junction held 3 bases outside the gene matches. The CDR3 totals 10 residues.

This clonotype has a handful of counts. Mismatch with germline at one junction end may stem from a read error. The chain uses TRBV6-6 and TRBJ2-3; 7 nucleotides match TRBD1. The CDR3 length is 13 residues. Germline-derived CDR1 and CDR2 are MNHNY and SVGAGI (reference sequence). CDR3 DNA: TGTGCCAGCAGTTACGCCTCAGGGGGAGCCAAGCATTTT. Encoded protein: CASSYASGGAKHF.

The CDR3 loop reads CAISGRKGGLGEKLFF. In nucleotides, the CDR3 is TGTGCCATCAGTGGCCGTAAGGGTGGGTTGGGTGAAAAACTGTTTTTT. The chain employs TRBV10-3 and TRBJ1-4; D not certain. This CDR3 region has 16 residues. V gave up 4 bases and J gave up 7 bases, with 19 bases separating them. CDR1 is ENHRY and CDR2 is SYGVKD in the germline V gene.

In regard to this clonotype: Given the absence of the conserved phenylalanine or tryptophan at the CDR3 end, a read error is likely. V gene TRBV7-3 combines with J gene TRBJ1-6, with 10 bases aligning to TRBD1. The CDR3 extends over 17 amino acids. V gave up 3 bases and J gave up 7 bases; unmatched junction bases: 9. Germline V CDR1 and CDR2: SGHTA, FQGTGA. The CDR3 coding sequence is TGTGCCAGCAGCTTCGCCTCCTTGGGACAGGGGAATTCACCCCTCCACCTT. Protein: CASSFASLGQGNSPLHL.

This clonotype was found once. The CDR3 DNA is TGTGCCAGCAGCTTAGTCCCAGGGAACTATGGCTACACCTTC. Translation gives CASSLVPGNYGYTF. This chain links TRBV7-2 with TRBJ1-2; D is possibly TRBD1 (5 bases). V lost 1 base and J lost 2, with 8 bases in between. CDR3 length: 14 amino acids. CDR1 and CDR2 (germline): SGHTA, FQGNSA.

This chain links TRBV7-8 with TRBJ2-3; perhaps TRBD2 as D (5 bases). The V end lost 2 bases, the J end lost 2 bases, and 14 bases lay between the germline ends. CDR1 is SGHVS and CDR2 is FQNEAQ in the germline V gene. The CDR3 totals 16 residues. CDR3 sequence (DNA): TGTGCCAGCAGCTTATCCCCTGGACTTACCACAGATACGCAGTATTTT. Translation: CASSLSPGLTTDTQYF.

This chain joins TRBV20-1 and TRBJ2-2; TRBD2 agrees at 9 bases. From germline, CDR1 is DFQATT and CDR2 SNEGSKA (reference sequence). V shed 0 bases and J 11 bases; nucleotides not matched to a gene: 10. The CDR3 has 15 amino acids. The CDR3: CSARDRRRGGGELFF. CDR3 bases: TGCAGTGCTAGAGATAGGAGGCGGGGGGGAGGTGAGCTGTTTTTT.

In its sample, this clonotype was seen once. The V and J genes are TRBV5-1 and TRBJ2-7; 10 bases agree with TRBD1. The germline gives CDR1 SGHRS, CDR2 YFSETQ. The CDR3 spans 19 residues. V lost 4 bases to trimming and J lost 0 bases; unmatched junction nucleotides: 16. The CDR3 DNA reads TGCGCCAGCAGCGTGGCTGCACCGGGACAGGGGCCGAGCTCCTACGAGCAGTACTTC. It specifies CASSVAAPGQGPSSYEQYF.

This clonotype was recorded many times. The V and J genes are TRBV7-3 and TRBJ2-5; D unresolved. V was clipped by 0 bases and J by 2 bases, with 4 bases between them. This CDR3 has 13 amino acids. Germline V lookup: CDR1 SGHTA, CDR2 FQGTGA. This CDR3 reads CASSLTPQETQYF. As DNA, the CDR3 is TGTGCCAGCAGCTTAACCCCGCAAGAGACCCAGTACTTC.